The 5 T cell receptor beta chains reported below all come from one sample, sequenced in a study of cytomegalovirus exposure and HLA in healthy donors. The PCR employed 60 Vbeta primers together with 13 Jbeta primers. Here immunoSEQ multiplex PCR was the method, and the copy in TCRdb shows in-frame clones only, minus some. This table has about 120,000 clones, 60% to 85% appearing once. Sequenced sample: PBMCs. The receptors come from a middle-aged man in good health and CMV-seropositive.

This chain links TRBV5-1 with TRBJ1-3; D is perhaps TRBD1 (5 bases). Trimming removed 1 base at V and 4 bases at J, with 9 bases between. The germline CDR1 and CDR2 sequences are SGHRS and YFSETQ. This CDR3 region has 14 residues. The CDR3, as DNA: TGCGCCAGCAGCTTGAATGGGGCAGGAAACACCATATATTTT. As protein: CASSLNGAGNTIYF.

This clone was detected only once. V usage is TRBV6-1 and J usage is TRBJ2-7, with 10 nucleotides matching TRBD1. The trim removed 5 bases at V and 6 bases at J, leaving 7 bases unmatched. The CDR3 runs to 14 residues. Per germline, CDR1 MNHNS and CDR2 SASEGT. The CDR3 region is CASSSFGTGAEQYF. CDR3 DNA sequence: TGTGCCAGCAGTTCTTTCGGGACAGGGGCCGAGCAGTACTTC.

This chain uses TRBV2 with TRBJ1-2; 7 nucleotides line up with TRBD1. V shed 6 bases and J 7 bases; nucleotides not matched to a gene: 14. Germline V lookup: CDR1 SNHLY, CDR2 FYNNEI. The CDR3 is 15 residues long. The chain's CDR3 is CASRQTGVGAGGYTF. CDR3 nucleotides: TGTGCCAGCAGACAAACAGGGGTTGGAGCGGGTGGCTACACCTTC.

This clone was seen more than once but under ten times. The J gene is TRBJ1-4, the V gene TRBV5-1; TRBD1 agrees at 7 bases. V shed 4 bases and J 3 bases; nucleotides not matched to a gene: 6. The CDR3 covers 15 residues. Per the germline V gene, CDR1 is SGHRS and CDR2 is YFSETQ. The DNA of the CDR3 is TGCGCCAGCAGCCCTTTAGGGGGCCCTAATGAAAAACTGTTTTTT. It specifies CASSPLGGPNEKLFF. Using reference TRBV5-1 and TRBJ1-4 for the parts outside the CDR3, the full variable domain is KAGVTQTPRYLIKTRGQQVTLSCSPISGHRSVSWYQQTPGQGLQFLFEYFSETQRNKGNFPGRFSGRQFSNSRSEMNVSTLELGDSALYLCASSPLGGPNEKLFFGSGTQLSVL.

The CDR3 is CASSPRGSGTYEQYF. In nucleotides, the CDR3 is TGTGCCAGCAGCCCAAGAGGTAGCGGGACCTACGAGCAGTACTTC. The rearrangement joins TRBV11-2 to TRBJ2-7; the match to TRBD2 covers 8 bases. CDR3 length: 15 amino acids. Per the germline V gene, CDR1 is SGHAT and CDR2 is FQNNGV. The V segment lost 5 bases and the J segment 2 bases; nucleotides outside the gene matches: 8. The full variable domain, rest sourced from reference TRBV11-2 and TRBJ2-7, is EAGVAQSPRYKIIEKRQSVAFWCNPISGHATLYWYQQILGQGPKLLIQFQNNGVVDDSQLPKDRFSAERLKGVDSTLKIQPAKLEDSAVYLCASSPRGSGTYEQYFGPGTRLTVT.